What follows is one T cell receptor beta chain and its context. The CDR3 runs 18 residues. Germline loops: CDR1 SNHLY, CDR2 FYNNEI. The V end lost 7 bases, the J end lost 6 bases, and 30 bases lay between the germline ends. This sample is drawn from a study of blood T cell repertoires in COVID-19. Assay: immunoSEQ multiplex PCR; the TCRdb copy retains only in-frame clones and omits some. The sample lists over 120,000 clones; nearly 80% were seen once. The TCR was taken from a woman aged 45-59 years who had recovered from COVID-19. The chain has TRBV2 and TRBJ2-5; the D gene is possibly TRBD1 (7 bases). The source material was PBMCs or T cells enriched from blood (not recorded which). The CDR3 DNA reads as TGTGCCAGCACCGCGCGTCTGGCAGGGGGGTGGTTTCAAAAGACCCAGTACTTC. The encoded protein is CASTARLAGGWFQKTQYF.